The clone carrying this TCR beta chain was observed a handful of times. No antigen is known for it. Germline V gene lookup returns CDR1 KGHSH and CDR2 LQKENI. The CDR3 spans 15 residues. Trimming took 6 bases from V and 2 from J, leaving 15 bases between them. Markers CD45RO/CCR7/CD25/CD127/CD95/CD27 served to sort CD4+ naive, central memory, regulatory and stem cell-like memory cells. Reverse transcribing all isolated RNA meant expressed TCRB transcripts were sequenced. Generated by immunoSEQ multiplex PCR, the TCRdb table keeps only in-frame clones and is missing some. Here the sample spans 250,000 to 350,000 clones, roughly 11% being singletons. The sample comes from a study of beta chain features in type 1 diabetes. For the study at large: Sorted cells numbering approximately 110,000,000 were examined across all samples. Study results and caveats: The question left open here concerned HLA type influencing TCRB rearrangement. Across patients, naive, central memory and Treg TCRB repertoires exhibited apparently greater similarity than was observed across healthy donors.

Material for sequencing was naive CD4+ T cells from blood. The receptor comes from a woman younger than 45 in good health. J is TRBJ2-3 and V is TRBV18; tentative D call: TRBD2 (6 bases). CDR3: CASSPPGLDTDTQYF. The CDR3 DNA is TGTGCCAGCTCGCCTCCGGGACTCGACACAGATACGCAGTATTTT.